This entry lists 13 T cell receptor beta chains sequenced from one sample in a study of blood T cells in healthy people across ages. The use of a sample-barcoded 5' primer and a J-beta primer mix characterized a second PCR of about 7 to 12 cycles. TCRdb re-analysed the 5' RACE reads in MiXCR, keeping a single row per CDR3 protein. The table records roughly 2 million distinct CDR3 sequences, around half of them present only once. The sample comprised blood. The receptors derive from a woman in her forties in good health.

This clonotype turned up a few times. The chain employs TRBV10-3 and TRBJ2-7; 10 bases map to TRBD1. With 5 bases clipped from V and 3 bases from J, the junction kept 4 bases outside the gene matches. CDR3 length equals 14 residues. Looked up from germline, CDR1 is ENHRY and CDR2 is SYGVKD. The CDR3 sequence is CAISTGQGVYEQYF. The CDR3 nucleotides are TGTGCCATCAGTACTGGACAGGGGGTCTACGAGCAGTACTTC.

A note on this clonotype: A read error may account for a junction end that differs from germline. The chain links TRBV5-1 to TRBJ1-2; 10 bases map to TRBD1. The CDR3 consists of 15 residues. The germline CDR1 and CDR2 sequences are SGHRS and YFSETQ. CDR3 sequence: CASSLGQGVSYGYTF. DNA for the CDR3: TGTGCCAGCAGCTTAGGACAGGGGGTATCCTATGGCTACACCTTC.

This chain uses TRBV29-1 with TRBJ2-5; no reliable D call. The DNA end is a closer match to TRBJ2-4, so the J assignment may be wrong. This CDR3 has 12 residues. Germline CDR1 is SQVTM and CDR2 is ANQGSEA. In nucleotides, the CDR3 is TGCAGCGTTGTCCAGGTCGAAAACATTCAGTACTTC. Protein sequence: CSVVQVENIQYF.

The chain recombines TRBV20-1 with TRBJ1-1; a possible D gene is TRBD1 (5 bases). The V end was cut by 0 bases, the J end by 5 bases, with 16 bases between. The length of the CDR3 is 15 residues. The germline V gene encodes CDR1 DFQATT and CDR2 SNEGSKA (reference sequence). This CDR3 is CSARDRGPGITEAFF. In DNA, the CDR3 is TGCAGTGCTAGAGATAGGGGACCAGGGATTACTGAAGCTTTCTTT.

Points on this clonotype: Here the CDR3 omits its conserved ending phenylalanine or tryptophan, so a read error is the likely source. This sequence joins TRBV5-4 and TRBJ2-5; TRBD2 is a possible D gene (5 bases). The CDR3 loop spans 15 amino acids. The V and J ends lost 7 bases and 11 bases respectively, with 27 bases between them. Germline V CDR1 and CDR2: SGHNT, YYREEE (reference sequence). CDR3 nucleotides: TGTGCCAGCCAGAGGGTGACCAGCTCCTACAATGAGCAGTACTTA. Translated: CASQRVTSSYNEQYL.

This clonotype was counted a single time. The rearrangement uses TRBV20-1 and TRBJ2-3; TRBD2 matches at 11 bases. The CDR3 spans 15 residues. Germline CDR1 is DFQATT and CDR2 is SNEGSKA (reference sequence). Trimming cost V 5 bases and J 2 bases; bases outside gene matches: 6. The CDR3: CSAPTLAGATDTQYF. DNA for the CDR3: TGCAGTGCTCCGACACTAGCGGGGGCCACAGATACGCAGTATTTT.

J is TRBJ2-1 and V is TRBV29-1; D ambiguous. Germline CDR1 reads SQVTM; CDR2 reads ANQGSEA. V lost 4 bases, J lost 7 bases, and 11 bases lay in between. The CDR3 is 12 residues long. CDR3 region: CSVGGRGNEQFF. DNA of the CDR3: TGCAGCGTTGGGGGTCGTGGGAATGAGCAGTTCTTC.

V and J are TRBV4-2 and TRBJ1-3; tentative D call: TRBD1 (5 bases). The ends were cut back, 0 bases at V and 4 bases at J, with 13 bases in the middle. The germline V gene encodes CDR1 LGHNA and CDR2 YNFKEQ. The CDR3 extends over 16 amino acids. This CDR3 reads CASSQETGLAGNTIYF. CDR3 sequence (DNA): TGTGCCAGCAGCCAAGAAACGGGGCTTGCAGGAAACACCATATATTTT.

Here the CDR3 reads CASSLTRRSDTQYF. CDR3 DNA sequence: TGTGCCAGCAGTTTAACCCGGAGGTCGGATACGCAGTATTTT. The J gene is TRBJ2-3, the V gene TRBV27, with a weak D call TRBD2 (5 bases). The germline gives CDR1 MNHEY, CDR2 SMNVEV (reference sequence). The V end lost 2 bases, the J end lost 6 bases, and 12 bases lay between the germline ends. The CDR3 has 14 residues.

This clonotype has just a few counts. V usage is TRBV6-6 and J usage is TRBJ2-3; D unclear. The CDR3 is 12 amino acids. CDR1 and CDR2 (germline): MNHNY, SVGAGI (reference sequence). Trimming shortened V by 5 bases and J by 8 bases, and 11 bases separated the two germline ends. CDR3 DNA sequence: TGTGCCAGCAGTCCTGAAACGGGTACGCAGTATTTT. Protein: CASSPETGTQYF.

This chain connects TRBV20-1 to TRBJ2-7; D perhaps matches TRBD1 (8 bases). Germline lookup yields CDR1 DFQATT and CDR2 SNEGSKA (reference sequence). Trimming removed 5 bases at V and 1 base at J, with 12 bases between. This CDR3 region has 13 residues. The DNA for the CDR3 is TGCAGTGCTCACAGGGGGGGGTCCTACGAGCAGTACTTC. Translated, it gives CSAHRGGSYEQYF.

This clonotype was seen only a few times. The chain employs TRBV4-2 and TRBJ1-4; D is possibly TRBD1 (6 bases). Germline V CDR1 and CDR2: LGHNA, YNFKEQ. Between the trimmed V and J ends, which lost 3 bases and 7 bases, there was a span of 15 bases. The CDR3 runs 15 residues. CDR3 region: CASSQYRGGGEKLFF. The CDR3, as DNA: TGTGCCAGCAGCCAGTACAGAGGAGGGGGTGAAAAACTGTTTTTT.

This clonotype was picked up a small number of times. The chain couples TRBV5-6 to TRBJ2-1; D is ambiguous. Looked up from germline, CDR1 is SGHDT and CDR2 is YYEEEE. The germline V and J ends were trimmed by 0 bases and 15 bases, with 13 bases remaining between them. The CDR3 has 12 amino acids. CDR3 amino acids: CASSLEGSVRFF. The DNA for the CDR3 is TGTGCCAGCAGCTTGGAAGGGTCTGTTAGGTTCTTC.